A selection of T cell receptor beta chains follows, all from one sample in a study of cytomegalovirus exposure and HLA in healthy donors. Sequencing used immunoSEQ multiplex PCR; TCRdb keeps in-frame clones, though not all of them. This sample has about 150,000 clones, with roughly four fifths found just once. Sequenced input: PBMCs. These receptors all come from a male donor in good health and CMV-seronegative. Each CDR3 is given with its conserved first and last residue. Each record gives: CDR3 length, clone size, V gene, J gene, D gene, CDR3 protein, CDR3 DNA. D genes are given only for firm matches. Only some rows state a clone size, as once, few, many or a class for expanded clones.

len: 18; abundance: NA; v_gene: TRBV14; j_gene: TRBJ1-4; d_gene: NA; CDR3aa: CASSQDQSSRGTNEKLFF; CDR3nt: TGTGCCAGCAGCCAAGATCAGAGTAGTCGGGGGACTAATGAAAAACTGTTTTTT
len: 14; abundance: NA; v_gene: TRBV27; j_gene: TRBJ2-7; d_gene: TRBD1; CDR3aa: CASSRDSPSYEQYF; CDR3nt: TGTGCCAGCTCTCGGGACAGCCCCTCCTACGAGCAGTACTTC
len: 15; abundance: NA; v_gene: TRBV19; j_gene: TRBJ1-5; d_gene: NA; CDR3aa: CASTRSQEGIQPQHF; CDR3nt: TGTGCCAGTACACGCTCCCAGGAGGGAATCCAGCCCCAGCATTTT
len: 14; abundance: NA; v_gene: TRBV7-9; j_gene: TRBJ1-3; d_gene: NA; CDR3aa: CASSLGRMEYTIYF; CDR3nt: TGTGCCAGCAGCTTAGGGCGGATGGAATACACCATATATTTT
len: 16; abundance: NA; v_gene: TRBV5-4; j_gene: TRBJ2-3; d_gene: TRBD2; CDR3aa: CASSLGTSGPTDTQYF; CDR3nt: TGTGCCAGCAGCTTGGGGACTAGCGGGCCCACAGATACGCAGTATTTT
len: 14; abundance: NA; v_gene: TRBV28; j_gene: TRBJ1-2; d_gene: NA; CDR3aa: CASSFLSGGFGYTF; CDR3nt: TGTGCCAGCAGTTTCCTGTCAGGAGGTTTCGGCTACACCTTC
len: 15; abundance: NA; v_gene: TRBV5-6; j_gene: TRBJ2-7; d_gene: NA; CDR3aa: CASSLAGGYSYEQYF; CDR3nt: TGTGCCAGCAGCTTGGCGGGCGGGTATTCCTACGAGCAGTACTTC
len: 19; abundance: NA; v_gene: TRBV28; j_gene: TRBJ1-1; d_gene: TRBD1; CDR3aa: CASSSGVLGFGQGNTEAFF; CDR3nt: TGTGCCAGCAGTTCTGGGGTTTTGGGATTCGGACAGGGGAACACTGAAGCTTTCTTT
len: 16; abundance: NA; v_gene: TRBV9; j_gene: TRBJ2-3; d_gene: NA; CDR3aa: CASSVVGARLSDTQYF; CDR3nt: TGTGCCAGCAGCGTAGTTGGAGCAAGACTTTCGGATACGCAGTATTTT
len: 12; abundance: NA; v_gene: TRBV9; j_gene: TRBJ2-7; d_gene: TRBD1; CDR3aa: CASSARDSEQYF; CDR3nt: TGTGCCAGCAGCGCTAGGGACAGCGAGCAGTACTTC
len: 14; abundance: once; v_gene: TRBV19; j_gene: TRBJ1-2; d_gene: TRBD1; CDR3aa: CASSTWTGDYGYTF; CDR3nt: TGTGCCAGTAGTACCTGGACAGGGGATTATGGCTACACCTTC
len: 17; abundance: NA; v_gene: TRBV19; j_gene: TRBJ1-2; d_gene: TRBD1; CDR3aa: CASSLLGRTGGSYGYTF; CDR3nt: TGTGCCAGTAGTTTGCTTGGAAGGACAGGGGGTTCCTATGGCTACACCTTC
len: 11; abundance: NA; v_gene: TRBV29-1; j_gene: TRBJ1-2; d_gene: NA; CDR3aa: CSVVDSYGYTF; CDR3nt: TGCAGCGTTGTCGACAGCTATGGCTACACCTTC
len: 21; abundance: NA; v_gene: TRBV4-3; j_gene: TRBJ2-1; d_gene: TRBD2; CDR3aa: CASSVRLLGLAGGEVDNEQFF; CDR3nt: TGCGCCAGCAGCGTCCGATTGTTGGGACTAGCGGGAGGGGAGGTCGACAATGAGCAGTTCTTC
len: 15; abundance: once; v_gene: TRBV30; j_gene: TRBJ1-6; d_gene: TRBD1; CDR3aa: CAWSDGTGRGSPLHF; CDR3nt: TGTGCCTGGAGTGATGGGACAGGGAGAGGGTCACCCCTCCACTTT
len: 16; abundance: NA; v_gene: TRBV4-1; j_gene: TRBJ2-7; d_gene: TRBD1; CDR3aa: CASSQESGDREGEQYF; CDR3nt: TGCGCCAGCAGCCAAGAGTCAGGGGACAGGGAGGGCGAGCAGTACTTC
len: 12; abundance: NA; v_gene: TRBV2; j_gene: TRBJ2-1; d_gene: NA; CDR3aa: CASSSLLTEQFF; CDR3nt: TGTGCCAGCAGTTCCCTCCTAACCGAGCAGTTCTTC
len: 16; abundance: NA; v_gene: TRBV18; j_gene: TRBJ1-2; d_gene: NA; CDR3aa: CASSAREQGLDYGYTF; CDR3nt: TGTGCCAGCTCCGCACGGGAACAGGGTTTGGACTATGGCTACACCTTC
len: 16; abundance: NA; v_gene: TRBV6-5; j_gene: TRBJ1-2; d_gene: TRBD1; CDR3aa: CASSYRGQGKGYGYTF; CDR3nt: TGTGCCAGCAGTTATAGGGGACAGGGAAAGGGCTATGGCTACACCTTC
len: 16; abundance: NA; v_gene: TRBV6-5; j_gene: TRBJ1-5; d_gene: NA; CDR3aa: CASSYSSAGINQPQHF; CDR3nt: TGTGCCAGCAGTTACTCATCAGCAGGGATCAATCAGCCCCAGCATTTT
len: 16; abundance: NA; v_gene: TRBV7-9; j_gene: TRBJ1-1; d_gene: TRBD1; CDR3aa: CASSSGWGQANTEAFF; CDR3nt: TGTGCCAGCAGCTCGGGGTGGGGACAGGCGAACACTGAAGCTTTCTTT
len: 13; abundance: NA; v_gene: TRBV4-1; j_gene: TRBJ1-1; d_gene: NA; CDR3aa: CASGIGQNTEAFF; CDR3nt: TGCGCCAGCGGAATCGGACAGAACACTGAAGCTTTCTTT
len: 17; abundance: NA; v_gene: TRBV7-9; j_gene: TRBJ1-4; d_gene: TRBD1; CDR3aa: CASSLLKWGQNDEKLFF; CDR3nt: TGTGCCAGCAGCTTACTTAAATGGGGACAGAACGACGAAAAACTGTTTTTT
len: 14; abundance: NA; v_gene: TRBV9; j_gene: TRBJ2-7; d_gene: TRBD1; CDR3aa: CASRRTGSSYEQYF; CDR3nt: TGTGCCAGCAGAAGGACAGGGAGCTCCTACGAGCAGTACTTC
len: 20; abundance: NA; v_gene: TRBV18; j_gene: TRBJ2-2; d_gene: TRBD2; CDR3aa: CASSPLMTSGGRRDTGELFF; CDR3nt: TGTGCCAGCTCACCGTTAATGACTAGCGGGGGTCGGCGGGACACCGGGGAGCTGTTTTTT
len: 13; abundance: few; v_gene: TRBV9; j_gene: TRBJ1-1; d_gene: NA; CDR3aa: CASSEGGGTEAFF; CDR3nt: TGTGCCAGCAGCGAGGGGGGGGGCACTGAAGCTTTCTTT
len: 15; abundance: NA; v_gene: TRBV28; j_gene: TRBJ1-1; d_gene: TRBD1; CDR3aa: CASSAPGQGNTEAFF; CDR3nt: TGTGCCAGCAGTGCACCAGGACAGGGGAACACTGAAGCTTTCTTT
len: 14; abundance: NA; v_gene: TRBV5-1; j_gene: TRBJ2-2; d_gene: NA; CDR3aa: CATPIQENTGELFF; CDR3nt: TGCGCCACCCCCATACAGGAGAACACCGGGGAGCTGTTTTTT
len: 15; abundance: NA; v_gene: TRBV27; j_gene: TRBJ2-3; d_gene: TRBD1; CDR3aa: CASSLRTGPADTQYF; CDR3nt: TGTGCCAGCAGTTTAAGGACAGGGCCGGCAGATACGCAGTATTTT
len: 14; abundance: NA; v_gene: TRBV7-2; j_gene: TRBJ1-6; d_gene: NA; CDR3aa: CASSSPAQNSPLHF; CDR3nt: TGTGCCAGCAGCTCACCCGCACAGAATTCACCCCTCCACTTT
len: 16; abundance: NA; v_gene: TRBV9; j_gene: TRBJ1-4; d_gene: TRBD1; CDR3aa: CASSVGRDSINEKLFF; CDR3nt: TGTGCCAGCAGCGTAGGGCGGGACAGCATTAATGAAAAACTGTTTTTT
len: 15; abundance: NA; v_gene: TRBV10-2; j_gene: TRBJ2-7; d_gene: NA; CDR3aa: CASSEDLGNSYEQYF; CDR3nt: TGCGCCAGCAGTGAGGATTTGGGCAACTCCTACGAGCAGTACTTC
len: 14; abundance: once; v_gene: TRBV10-3; j_gene: TRBJ2-7; d_gene: NA; CDR3aa: CAISEGTSSYEQYF; CDR3nt: TGTGCCATCAGTGAGGGTACTAGCTCCTACGAGCAGTACTTC
len: 12; abundance: NA; v_gene: TRBV29-1; j_gene: TRBJ2-7; d_gene: NA; CDR3aa: CSVGSISYEQYF; CDR3nt: TGCAGCGTTGGGAGCATTTCCTACGAGCAGTACTTC
len: 19; abundance: NA; v_gene: TRBV5-4; j_gene: TRBJ1-6; d_gene: NA; CDR3aa: CASSFIPGTGDLLNSPLHF; CDR3nt: TGTGCCAGCAGCTTTATCCCCGGGACGGGGGATTTACTTAATTCACCCCTCCACTTT
len: 14; abundance: NA; v_gene: TRBV5-1; j_gene: TRBJ1-4; d_gene: NA; CDR3aa: CASSEGRGNEKLFF; CDR3nt: TGCGCCAGCAGCGAGGGCAGGGGAAATGAAAAACTGTTTTTT
len: 16; abundance: NA; v_gene: TRBV4-3; j_gene: TRBJ2-3; d_gene: TRBD1; CDR3aa: CASSQGTGVVTDTQYF; CDR3nt: TGCGCCAGCAGCCAAGGAACAGGGGTAGTCACAGATACGCAGTATTTT
len: 14; abundance: NA; v_gene: TRBV5-4; j_gene: TRBJ2-3; d_gene: NA; CDR3aa: CASSPGLRTDTQYF; CDR3nt: TGTGCCAGCAGCCCGGGATTGAGAACAGATACGCAGTATTTT
len: 12; abundance: NA; v_gene: TRBV29-1; j_gene: TRBJ2-7; d_gene: TRBD2; CDR3aa: CSVRGGPYEQYF; CDR3nt: TGCAGCGTCCGGGGGGGCCCCTACGAGCAGTACTTC
len: 14; abundance: few; v_gene: TRBV6-5; j_gene: TRBJ2-7; d_gene: NA; CDR3aa: CASSRTLDSYEQYF; CDR3nt: TGTGCCAGCAGCCGGACACTTGACTCCTACGAGCAGTACTTC
len: 15; abundance: NA; v_gene: TRBV30; j_gene: TRBJ1-1; d_gene: NA; CDR3aa: CAWSQFDRLDTEAFF; CDR3nt: TGTGCCTGGAGCCAATTCGACAGGTTGGACACTGAAGCTTTCTTT
len: 12; abundance: NA; v_gene: TRBV5-4; j_gene: TRBJ2-2; d_gene: NA; CDR3aa: CASSPPTGELFF; CDR3nt: TGTGCCAGCAGCCCCCCGACCGGGGAGCTGTTTTTT
len: 13; abundance: few; v_gene: TRBV6-6; j_gene: TRBJ1-1; d_gene: NA; CDR3aa: CASKEGGLGEAFF; CDR3nt: TGTGCCAGCAAAGAGGGGGGGCTCGGTGAAGCTTTCTTT
len: 14; abundance: once; v_gene: TRBV6-6; j_gene: TRBJ2-1; d_gene: TRBD1; CDR3aa: CASNEDRGYDEQFF; CDR3nt: TGTGCCAGCAATGAGGACAGGGGATATGATGAGCAGTTCTTC
len: 15; abundance: few; v_gene: TRBV7-5; j_gene: TRBJ1-5; d_gene: NA; CDR3aa: CARSPQGLRFQPQHF; CDR3nt: TGTGCCAGAAGCCCCCAGGGCCTCCGATTTCAGCCCCAGCATTTT
len: 15; abundance: NA; v_gene: TRBV18; j_gene: TRBJ1-1; d_gene: TRBD1; CDR3aa: CASSPGQALSSEAFF; CDR3nt: TGTGCCAGCTCACCCGGACAGGCTCTTTCTTCTGAAGCTTTCTTT
len: 13; abundance: NA; v_gene: TRBV5-6; j_gene: TRBJ2-5; d_gene: TRBD1; CDR3aa: CASKQGAKETQYF; CDR3nt: TGTGCCAGCAAACAGGGGGCGAAAGAGACCCAGTACTTC
len: 13; abundance: NA; v_gene: TRBV12-5; j_gene: TRBJ1-6; d_gene: NA; CDR3aa: CASGLEGGSPLHF; CDR3nt: TGTGCTAGTGGTTTGGAAGGGGGTTCACCCCTCCACTTT
len: 16; abundance: NA; v_gene: TRBV19; j_gene: TRBJ2-2; d_gene: TRBD1; CDR3aa: CASSKQGTLNTGELFF; CDR3nt: TGTGCCAGTAGTAAACAGGGGACGTTGAACACCGGGGAGCTGTTTTTT
len: 17; abundance: NA; v_gene: TRBV6-7; j_gene: TRBJ1-1; d_gene: TRBD1; CDR3aa: CASPVGVRTGENTEAFF; CDR3nt: TGTGCCAGCCCAGTCGGGGTCCGGACAGGGGAGAACACTGAAGCTTTCTTT
len: 15; abundance: once; v_gene: TRBV18; j_gene: TRBJ1-1; d_gene: NA; CDR3aa: CASSPPSGVNTEAFF; CDR3nt: TGTGCCAGCTCACCACCTAGCGGGGTGAACACTGAAGCTTTCTTT
len: 15; abundance: NA; v_gene: TRBV6-4; j_gene: TRBJ2-3; d_gene: TRBD2; CDR3aa: CASSVGLAGADTQYF; CDR3nt: TGTGCCAGCAGCGTCGGACTAGCGGGAGCAGATACGCAGTATTTT
len: 14; abundance: NA; v_gene: TRBV18; j_gene: TRBJ1-2; d_gene: TRBD1; CDR3aa: CASSPLGTADGYTF; CDR3nt: TGTGCCAGCTCACCATTAGGGACAGCTGATGGCTACACCTTC
len: 15; abundance: once; v_gene: TRBV5-6; j_gene: TRBJ1-5; d_gene: NA; CDR3aa: CASSSTLLGNQPQHF; CDR3nt: TGTGCCAGCAGCTCCACCTTACTAGGGAATCAGCCCCAGCATTTT
len: 14; abundance: NA; v_gene: TRBV29-1; j_gene: TRBJ1-2; d_gene: NA; CDR3aa: CSVSTVRPLYGYTF; CDR3nt: TGCAGCGTCTCGACGGTCAGGCCTCTCTATGGCTACACCTTC
len: 14; abundance: NA; v_gene: TRBV11-1; j_gene: TRBJ2-7; d_gene: NA; CDR3aa: CASSPITGAYEQYF; CDR3nt: TGTGCCAGCAGTCCAATCACAGGAGCCTACGAGCAGTACTTC